This T cell receptor beta chain derives from a study of glioma-infiltrating T cells. Amplification of TCR alpha and beta CDR3 regions from RNA used iRepertoire nested multiplex PCR. From the multiplex PCR reads, TCRdb called clonotypes with MiXCR, one entry per CDR3 protein. The data show 400,000 or so distinct CDR3 sequences, 41% seen once. This clonotype has just a few counts. The V segment lost 4 bases and the J segment 1 base; nucleotides outside the gene matches: 11. Looked up from germline, CDR1 is MGHRA and CDR2 is YSYEKL. The CDR3 covers 17 residues. The specimen sequenced was glioma tissue, nonneoplastic brain tissue, or PBMCs (not recorded which). The chain joins TRBV4-1 to TRBJ2-3; 7 bases map to TRBD2. The TCR comes from a human donor with low-grade glioma or glioblastoma, undergoing nonglioma brain surgery, or in good health (not recorded which). CDR3 sequence (DNA): TGCGCCAGCAGCCGCCTTTCTGGAGCGGGACGCACAGATACGCAGTATTTT. This sequence encodes CASSRLSGAGRTDTQYF.